Following are 18 T cell receptor beta chains from one sample sequenced in a study of blood T cell repertoires in COVID-19. TCRdb's table, derived via immunoSEQ multiplex PCR, lists solely in-frame clones and lacks some. The sample has more than 15,000 clones; 75% to 85% are singletons. Sequences were obtained from peripheral blood. These receptors were taken from an elderly man with active COVID-19.

The J gene is TRBJ2-7, the V gene TRBV7-3; a possible D gene is TRBD2 (6 bases). V was clipped by 5 bases and J by 4 bases, with 12 bases between them. Germline CDR1 SGHTA, CDR2 FQGTGA. This CDR3 is built from 13 residues. CDR3 bases: TGTGCCAGCAGCGTCCAGGGAGGATACGAGCAGTACTTC. Amino acid sequence: CASSVQGGYEQYF.

V is TRBV9 and J is TRBJ2-1; D is perhaps TRBD2 (6 bases). V lost 2 bases and J 7 bases, leaving 13 bases between the germline ends. Germline CDR1 SGDLS, CDR2 YYNGEE. The CDR3 spans 14 residues. CDR3 in amino acids: CASSVPGVRNEQFF. The CDR3 coding sequence is TGTGCCAGCAGCGTTCCGGGGGTTAGGAATGAGCAGTTCTTC. The full variable domain, in which reference TRBV9 and TRBJ2-1 provide the parts outside the CDR3, is DSGVTQTPKHLITATGQRVTLRCSPRSGDLSVYWYQQSLDQGLQFLIQYYNGEERAKGNILERFSAQQFPDLHSELNLSSLELGDSALYFCASSVPGVRNEQFFGPGTRLTVL.

This rearrangement joins TRBV7-9 to TRBJ2-7, with D possibly being TRBD2 (5 bases). CDR1 SEHNR and CDR2 FQNEAQ come from the germline V gene (reference sequence). The CDR3 has 14 amino acids. With 3 bases removed from V and 3 bases from J, the gap between germline ends came to 12 bases. The CDR3 bases are TGTGCCAGCAGCTTCGGGGAAACCCGCTACGAGCAGTACTTC. This codes for CASSFGETRYEQYF.

The V gene is TRBV11-3, the J gene TRBJ2-1; 7 nucleotides align to TRBD1. The CDR3 consists of 16 residues. The germline gives CDR1 SGHNT, CDR2 YENEEA. The V and J ends lost 5 bases and 0 bases, in that order; junction bases with no gene match: 7. This CDR3 is CASSRVQGDSYNEQFF. The CDR3 bases are TGTGCCAGCAGCCGAGTTCAGGGGGACTCCTACAATGAGCAGTTCTTC. The full variable domain, its missing parts supplied by reference TRBV11-3 and TRBJ2-1, is EAGVVQSPRYKIIEKKQPVAFWCNPISGHNTLYWYLQNLGQGPELLIRYENEEAVDDSQLPKDRFSAERLKGVDSTLKIQPAELGDSAVYLCASSRVQGDSYNEQFFGPGTRLTVL.

The chain uses TRBV9 and TRBJ2-2; D gene uncertain. V was trimmed by 2 bases and J by 2 bases, leaving 7 bases between them. CDR1 is SGDLS, CDR2 YYNGEE, per germline. The CDR3 runs to 14 residues. CDR3 nucleotide sequence: TGTGCCAGCAGCGTCAAATTTAACACCGGGGAGCTGTTTTTT. Protein sequence: CASSVKFNTGELFF.

This clone was counted a single time. The chain combines TRBV5-1 with TRBJ2-1; TRBD2 matches at 16 bases. J gave up 13 bases and V 7 bases, and 17 bases lay outside the gene matches. CDR3 length equals 17 residues. Germline CDR1 is SGHRS and CDR2 is YFSETQ. The CDR3 is CASGAGLAGGPLYPQFF. The CDR3, as DNA: TGCGCCAGCGGCGCGGGACTAGCGGGAGGGCCGCTTTACCCACAGTTCTTC.

In its sample, this clone was seen a few times. The CDR3 DNA follows: TGTGCCAGCAGCAAAGCTGGGGCAGGGGAATCGGTACTTTCGAACACCGGGGAGCTGTTTTTT. It is translated as CASSKAGAGESVLSNTGELFF. The chain has TRBV21-1 and TRBJ2-2; the table's D call TRBD1 went unverified against the DNA. TRBV21-1 corresponds to a pseudogene. The CDR3 has 21 residues.

Only a few counts were recorded for this clone. This chain uses TRBV12-3 or TRBV12-4 with TRBJ1-2, with TRBD1 matching over 9 bases. The CDR3 loop spans 13 amino acids. The trim removed 1 base at V and 7 bases at J, leaving 1 base unmatched. In DNA, the CDR3 is TGTGCCAGCAGTTTAGGGACAGGGGTTGGCTACACCTTC. Translating gives CASSLGTGVGYTF.

The chain combines TRBV5-1 with TRBJ1-4, with 7 bases identical to TRBD1. Looked up from germline, CDR1 is SGHRS and CDR2 is YFSETQ. J gave up 4 bases and V 0 bases, and 6 bases lay outside the gene matches. The CDR3 length is 16 residues. The chain's CDR3 is CASSLVPQGVNEKLFF. CDR3 nucleotide sequence: TGCGCCAGCAGCTTGGTCCCCCAGGGGGTTAATGAAAAACTGTTTTTT.

The genes are TRBV6-7 and TRBJ2-7; 7 bases are shared with TRBD2. TRBV6-7 is given ORF status, its function remaining uncertain. The CDR3 contains 15 residues. Trimming cost V 0 bases and J 3 bases; bases outside gene matches: 5. The CDR3 spells CASSYSRLALYEQYF. The CDR3 DNA follows: TGTGCCAGCAGTTACTCCCGACTAGCTCTCTACGAGCAGTACTTC.

The chain links TRBV15 to TRBJ1-5; D call uncertain. This CDR3 comprises 14 residues. With 1 base removed from V and 7 bases from J, the gap between germline ends came to 11 bases. The germline gives CDR1 LNHNV, CDR2 YYDKDF (reference sequence). This CDR3 reads CATSRVGEGQPQHF. For the CDR3, the DNA is TGTGCCACCAGCAGAGTGGGAGAGGGACAGCCCCAGCATTTT.

V is TRBV28 and J is TRBJ2-1, with D unclear. Trimming removed 3 bases at V and 1 base at J, with 7 bases between. CDR1 is MDHEN, CDR2 SYDVKM, per germline. The CDR3 contains 14 residues. The CDR3 nucleotides read TGTGCCAGCAGTTTTGAGCCTTCCTACAATGAGCAGTTCTTC. The encoded protein is CASSFEPSYNEQFF.

The J gene is TRBJ2-1, the V gene TRBV27; 8 positions agree with TRBD2. Germline CDR1 is MNHEY and CDR2 is SMNVEV (reference sequence). V dropped 3 bases and J dropped 3; count of bases not matched to a gene: 4. The CDR3 extends over 15 amino acids. CDR3 region: CASSFTSGSYNEQFF. The CDR3 nucleotides read TGTGCCAGCAGTTTTACTAGCGGCAGCTACAATGAGCAGTTCTTC.

This chain joins TRBV18 and TRBJ2-5, with 11 bases fitting TRBD1. V lost 3 bases to trimming and J lost 1 base; unmatched junction nucleotides: 1. The CDR3 has 15 amino acids. The germline CDR1 and CDR2 sequences are KGHSH and LQKENI. The CDR3 region is CASSPGQGVQETQYF. The CDR3 DNA sequence: TGTGCCAGCTCACCGGGACAGGGGGTCCAAGAGACCCAGTACTTC.

In nucleotides, the CDR3 is TGTGCCAGCAGGTTAGCGGGAGTCTACGAGCAGTACTTC. It translates to CASRLAGVYEQYF. The chain employs TRBV6-6 and TRBJ2-7, with 9 nucleotides matching TRBD2. From germline, CDR1 is MNHNY and CDR2 SVGAGI (reference sequence). The CDR3 is 13 amino acids. The ends lost 6 bases at V and 3 bases at J; junction bases unmatched: 3.

This chain uses TRBV7-9 with TRBJ1-1, with 11 bases lining up with TRBD1. The CDR3 length is 14 residues. Germline CDR1 SEHNR, CDR2 FQNEAQ (reference sequence). Unmatched junction bases numbered 6, after V lost 5 bases and J lost 7 bases. CDR3 sequence: CASSPRTGGDEAFF. Written as DNA, the CDR3 is TGTGCCAGCAGCCCTCGGACAGGGGGCGATGAAGCTTTCTTT.

This clone was observed a single time. The CDR3 reads CASSSGLAGNEQFF. Here the CDR3 DNA reads TGCGCCAGCAGCTCAGGACTAGCGGGCAATGAGCAGTTCTTC. The chain employs TRBV5-1 and TRBJ2-1; the match to TRBD2 covers 11 bases. J lost 6 bases, V lost 3 bases, and 2 bases had no gene match. Germline CDR1 SGHRS, CDR2 YFSETQ. The CDR3 runs 14 residues.

The V gene is TRBV27, the J gene TRBJ1-1, with 11 bases aligning to TRBD1. The germline gives CDR1 MNHEY, CDR2 SMNVEV (reference sequence). V lost 3 bases and J lost 6; bases outside the gene matches: 3. The CDR3 has 14 residues. In nucleotides, the CDR3 is TGTGCCAGCAGTTTGCGGGACAGGGGGGCTGAAGCTTTCTTT. The encoded protein is CASSLRDRGAEAFF.